This record concerns one TCR beta chain sequence. This sample was taken from a study of blood T cell repertoires in COVID-19. At the level of the study: Spain, Italy and the United States supplied samples that represented acute and convalescent COVID-19. PBMCs, B-cell-depleted T cells, or T cells were the source of the cDNA or gDNA that made up the material.

Germline values: CDR1 SEHNR, CDR2 FQNEAQ (reference sequence). V dropped 10 bases and J dropped 0 bases, with 11 bases sitting between them. The CDR3 has 13 amino acids. Study processing details: Estimated nucleated cell counts came from reference gene primer amplification. The table came from immunoSEQ multiplex PCR; TCRdb's copy has only in-frame clones and leaves some out. Clone size and V and J calls were adopted from that table, with D and trimming inferred from the DNA. The repertoire holds 150,000 to 200,000 clones, with approximately 90% as singletons. The TCR was taken from a woman aged 25 to 39 with active or convalescent COVID-19. The sequencing sample was made of peripheral blood. The J gene is TRBJ2-3, the V gene TRBV7-9, with D tentatively TRBD2 (6 bases). The CDR3 DNA reads TGTGCCATCGTAGCGGCTAGCACAGATACGCAGTATTTT. Translating it yields CAIVAASTDTQYF. Full variable domain (outside the CDR3, taken from reference TRBV7-9 and TRBJ2-3): DTGVSQNPRHKITKRGQNVTFRCDPISEHNRLYWYRQTLGQGPEFLTYFQNEAQLEKSRLLSDRFSAERPKGSFSTLEIQRTEQGDSAMYLCAIVAASTDTQYFGPGTRLTVL.